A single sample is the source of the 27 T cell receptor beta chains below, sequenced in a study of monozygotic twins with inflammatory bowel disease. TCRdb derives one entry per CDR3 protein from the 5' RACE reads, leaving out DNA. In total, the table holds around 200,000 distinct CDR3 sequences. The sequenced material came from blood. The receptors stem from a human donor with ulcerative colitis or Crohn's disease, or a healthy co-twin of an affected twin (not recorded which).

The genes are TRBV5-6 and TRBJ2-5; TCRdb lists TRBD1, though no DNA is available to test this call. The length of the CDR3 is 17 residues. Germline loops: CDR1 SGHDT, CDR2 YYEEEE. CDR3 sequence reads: CASSLIKIRGREETQYF.

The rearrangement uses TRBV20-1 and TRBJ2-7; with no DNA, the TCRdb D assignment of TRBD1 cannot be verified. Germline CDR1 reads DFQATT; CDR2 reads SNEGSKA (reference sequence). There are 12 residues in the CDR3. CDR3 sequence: CSANEGVYEQYF.

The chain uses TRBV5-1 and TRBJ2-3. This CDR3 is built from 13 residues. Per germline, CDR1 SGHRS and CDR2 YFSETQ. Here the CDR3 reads CASKALGTDTQYF. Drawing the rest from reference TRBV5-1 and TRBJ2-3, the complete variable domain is KAGVTQTPRYLIKTRGQQVTLSCSPISGHRSVSWYQQTPGQGLQFLFEYFSETQRNKGNFPGRFSGRQFSNSRSEMNVSTLELGDSALYLCASKALGTDTQYFGPGTRLTVL.

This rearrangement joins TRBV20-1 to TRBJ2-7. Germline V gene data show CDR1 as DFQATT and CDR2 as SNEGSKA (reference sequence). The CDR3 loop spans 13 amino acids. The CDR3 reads CSASSDSSYEQYF.

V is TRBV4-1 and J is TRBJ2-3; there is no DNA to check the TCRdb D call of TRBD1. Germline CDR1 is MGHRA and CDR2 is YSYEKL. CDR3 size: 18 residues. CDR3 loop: CASSHPTRQEISTDTQYF.

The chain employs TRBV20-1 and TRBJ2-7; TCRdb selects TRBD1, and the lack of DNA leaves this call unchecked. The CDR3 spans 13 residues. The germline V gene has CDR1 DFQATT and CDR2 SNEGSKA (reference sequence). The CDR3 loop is CSARGPGIYEQYF.

The CDR3 spells CASSPGGWTEAFF. The rearrangement uses TRBV12-3 or TRBV12-4 and TRBJ1-1; TCRdb proposes TRBD1, but this gene call is untestable without DNA. The CDR3 totals 13 residues.

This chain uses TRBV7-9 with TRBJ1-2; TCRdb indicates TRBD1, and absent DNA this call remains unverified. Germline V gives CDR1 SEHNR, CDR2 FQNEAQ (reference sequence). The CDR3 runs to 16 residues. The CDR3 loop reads CASSGTTGLSGYGYTF.

CDR3 amino acids: CSARAATGQGWNQPQHF. The chain uses TRBV20-1 and TRBJ1-5; TCRdb's D call of TRBD1 is untestable without DNA. The CDR3 sequence is 17 residues long. Germline assignment: CDR1 DFQATT and CDR2 SNEGSKA (reference sequence).

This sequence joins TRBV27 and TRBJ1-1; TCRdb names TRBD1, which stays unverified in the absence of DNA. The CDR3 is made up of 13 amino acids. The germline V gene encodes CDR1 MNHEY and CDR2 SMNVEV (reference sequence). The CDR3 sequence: CASSWGAYTEAFF.

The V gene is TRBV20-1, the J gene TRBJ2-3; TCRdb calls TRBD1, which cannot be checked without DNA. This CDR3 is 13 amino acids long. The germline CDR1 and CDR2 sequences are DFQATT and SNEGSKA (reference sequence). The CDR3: CSAITGPADTQYF.

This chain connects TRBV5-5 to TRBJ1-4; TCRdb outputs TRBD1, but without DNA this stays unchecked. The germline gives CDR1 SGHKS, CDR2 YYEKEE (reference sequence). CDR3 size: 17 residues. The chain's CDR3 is CASSFRQGGSTNEKLFF.

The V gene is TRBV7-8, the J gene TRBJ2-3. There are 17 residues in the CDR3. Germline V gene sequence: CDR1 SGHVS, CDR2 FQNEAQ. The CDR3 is CASSPSVIWGNTDTQYF.

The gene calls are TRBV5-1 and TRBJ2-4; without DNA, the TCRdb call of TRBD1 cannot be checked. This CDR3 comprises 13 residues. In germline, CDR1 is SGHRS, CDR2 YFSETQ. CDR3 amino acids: CASSFDQGGIQYF.

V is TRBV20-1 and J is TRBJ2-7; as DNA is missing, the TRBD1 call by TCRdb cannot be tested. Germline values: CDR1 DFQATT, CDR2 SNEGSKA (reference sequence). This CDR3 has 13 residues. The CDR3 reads CSVRPQDPYEQYF.

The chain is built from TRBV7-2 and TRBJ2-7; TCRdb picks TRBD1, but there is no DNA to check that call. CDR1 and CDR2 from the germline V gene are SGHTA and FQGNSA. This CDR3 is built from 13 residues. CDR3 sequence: CASSPRDGYEQYF.

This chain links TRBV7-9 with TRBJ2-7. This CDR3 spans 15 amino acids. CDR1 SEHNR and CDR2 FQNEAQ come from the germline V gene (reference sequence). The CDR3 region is CASSFSPGTFYEQYF.

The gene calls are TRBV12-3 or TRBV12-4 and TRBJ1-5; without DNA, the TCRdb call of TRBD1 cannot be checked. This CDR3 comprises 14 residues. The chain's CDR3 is CASSLEGDYQPQHF.

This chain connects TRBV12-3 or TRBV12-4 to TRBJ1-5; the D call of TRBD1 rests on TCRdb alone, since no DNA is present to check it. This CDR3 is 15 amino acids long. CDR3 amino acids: CASSPNRGGNQPQHF.

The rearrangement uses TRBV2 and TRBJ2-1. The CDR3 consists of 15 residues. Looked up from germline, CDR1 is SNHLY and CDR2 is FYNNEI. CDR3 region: CASSEARSLLNEQFF.

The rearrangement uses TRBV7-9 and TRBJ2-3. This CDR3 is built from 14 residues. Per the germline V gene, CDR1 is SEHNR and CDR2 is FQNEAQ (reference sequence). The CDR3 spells CASSSKNLVRTQYF.

This chain's CDR3 is CASSPRDTYYTF. V is TRBV12-3 or TRBV12-4 and J is TRBJ1-2; as DNA is missing, the TRBD1 call by TCRdb cannot be tested. The CDR3 loop spans 12 amino acids.

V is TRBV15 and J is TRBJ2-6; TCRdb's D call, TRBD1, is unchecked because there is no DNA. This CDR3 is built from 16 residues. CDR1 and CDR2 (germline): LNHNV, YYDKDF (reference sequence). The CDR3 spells CATSRRDISGANVLTF.

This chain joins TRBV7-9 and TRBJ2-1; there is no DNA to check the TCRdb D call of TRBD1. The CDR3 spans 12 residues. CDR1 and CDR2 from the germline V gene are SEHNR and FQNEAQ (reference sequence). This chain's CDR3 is CASREQGREQFF.

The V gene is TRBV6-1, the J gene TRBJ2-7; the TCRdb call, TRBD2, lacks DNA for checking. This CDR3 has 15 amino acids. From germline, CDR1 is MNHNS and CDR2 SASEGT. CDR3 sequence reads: CASSPSGTQHYEQYF.

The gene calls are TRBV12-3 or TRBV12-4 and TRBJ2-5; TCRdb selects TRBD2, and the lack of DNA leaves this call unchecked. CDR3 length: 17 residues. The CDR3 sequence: CASSTSSWTSGEETQYF.

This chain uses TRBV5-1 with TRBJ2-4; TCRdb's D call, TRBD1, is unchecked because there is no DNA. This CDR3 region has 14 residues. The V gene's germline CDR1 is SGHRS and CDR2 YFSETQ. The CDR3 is CASSIGQGQDIQYF.